Shown below are 14 T cell receptor beta chains from a single sample sequenced in a study of shared clonotypes between healthy human individuals (dated by TCRdb to 2020 to 2022). CD8 naive samples consisted of CD45RO-negative cells that were positively selected for CCR7, yielding a CD45RA+CCR7+ population without TemRA cells. Receptor libraries were prepared by the immunoSEQ multiplex PCR assay. Entries here come from immuneACCESS through TCRdb and include only in-frame sequences with V and J called. Some clones fail to appear in such tables; in the studies checked, an unresolved V gene covers under half of the shortfall, and the cause of the remainder is unknown. This sample lists about 800,000 clones; just over 95% were detected once. About 0.21% of the sample is in the top ten clones. Sample: naive CD8+ T cells sorted from blood. The cell subset or site label for this specimen denotes: CD45RA+CCR7+. The source is a man younger than 40 in good health.

The V call is TRBV2, the J call TRBJ1-1; no definite D call. V dropped 8 bases and J dropped 5 bases, with 15 bases sitting between them. The CDR3 is made up of 13 amino acids. Germline CDR1 and CDR2: SNHLY and FYNNEI. The CDR3 nucleotides are TGTGCCAGCGCACCTCCGCAAGAGACTGAAGCTTTCTTT. This sequence encodes CASAPPQETEAFF.

In its sample, this clone was seen once. The gene calls are TRBV6-6 and TRBJ1-1; D ambiguous. Germline values: CDR1 MNHNY, CDR2 SVGAGI (reference sequence). CDR3 length: 15 residues. The V end was cut by 2 bases, the J end by 4 bases, with 14 bases between. Here the CDR3 DNA reads TGTGCCAGCAGTTACATGGGCGGGCCGGGCACTGAAGCTTTCTTT. Translation gives CASSYMGGPGTEAFF.

The gene calls are TRBV28 and TRBJ1-1; D not resolved. Trimming stripped 3 bases from V and 0 bases from J, with 11 bases between. The CDR3 has 15 residues. Per germline, CDR1 MDHEN and CDR2 SYDVKM. In nucleotides, the CDR3 is TGTGCCAGCAGTTTTTTGGCCAACTTGAACACTGAAGCTTTCTTT. Translating gives CASSFLANLNTEAFF.

This CDR3 reads CASSLFGERGGNQPQHF. As DNA, the CDR3 is TGTGCCAGCAGTTTATTCGGGGAAAGGGGCGGCAATCAGCCCCAGCATTTT. The chain is built from TRBV28 and TRBJ1-5; D is perhaps TRBD1 (5 bases). CDR1 and CDR2 (germline): MDHEN, SYDVKM. Between the trimmed V and J ends, which lost 1 base and 2 bases, there was a span of 15 bases. The CDR3 is 17 amino acids.

This clone was recorded once. The chain links TRBV15 to TRBJ2-3, with 12 bases aligning to TRBD1. Per the germline V gene, CDR1 is LNHNV and CDR2 is YYDKDF (reference sequence). The CDR3 extends over 19 amino acids. V was pared by 5 bases and J by 4 bases, with 16 bases of the junction left unmatched. The chain's CDR3 is CATSSPGQGASLISDTQYF. DNA of the CDR3: TGTGCCACCAGCTCCCCGGGACAGGGGGCCTCGTTAATATCAGATACGCAGTATTTT.

The chain uses TRBV27 and TRBJ2-3; 12 bases align to TRBD2. With 7 bases clipped from V and 0 bases from J, the junction kept 11 bases outside the gene matches. CDR1 is MNHEY, CDR2 SMNVEV, per germline (reference sequence). The length of the CDR3 is 18 residues. DNA for the CDR3: TGTGCCAGCAATCAAGACTGGACTAGCGGGACGAGCACAGATACGCAGTATTTT. It yields the protein CASNQDWTSGTSTDTQYF.

The CDR3 spells CASSSPGQSYEQYF. The CDR3, as DNA: TGTGCCAGCAGCTCCCCAGGACAGAGCTACGAGCAGTACTTC. The rearrangement uses TRBV11-2 and TRBJ2-7; D is possibly TRBD1 (6 bases). Germline values: CDR1 SGHAT, CDR2 FQNNGV. The CDR3 covers 14 residues. V lost 4 bases and J 3 bases, leaving 13 bases between the germline ends.

J is TRBJ2-7 and V is TRBV7-9; 7 bases are a match to TRBD1. CDR3 length: 13 residues. Trimming removed 5 bases from V and 6 bases from J; junction bases left unmatched: 7. Germline assignment: CDR1 SEHNR and CDR2 FQNEAQ (reference sequence). The CDR3 region is CASSPWDSSEQYF. The DNA of the CDR3 is TGTGCCAGCAGCCCTTGGGACAGCAGCGAGCAGTACTTC.

The rearrangement uses TRBV11-2 and TRBJ1-4; 9 positions agree with TRBD1. V shed 5 bases and J 0 bases; nucleotides not matched to a gene: 7. Germline CDR1 reads SGHAT; CDR2 reads FQNNGV. The CDR3 length is 17 residues. In nucleotides, the CDR3 is TGTGCCAGCAGCACGGGACAGGGTGGCGCAACTAATGAAAAACTGTTTTTT. Its protein product is CASSTGQGGATNEKLFF.

This clone has a single count. The gene calls are TRBV28 and TRBJ1-5, with D hard to call. V was clipped by 3 bases and J by 0 bases, with 15 bases between them. CDR3 length: 17 amino acids. The germline V gene has CDR1 MDHEN and CDR2 SYDVKM. The CDR3 DNA reads TGTGCCAGCAGTTTCGAAGGCAGGACCGATAGCAATCAGCCCCAGCATTTT. Amino acid sequence: CASSFEGRTDSNQPQHF.

V is TRBV2 and J is TRBJ1-2; 8 nucleotides align to TRBD1. The CDR3 has 12 residues. Per germline, CDR1 SNHLY and CDR2 FYNNEI. J gave up 5 bases and V 6 bases, and 2 bases lay outside the gene matches. The DNA of the CDR3 is TGTGCCAGCAGGCGGACAGGGTATGGCTACACCTTC. Translating it yields CASRRTGYGYTF.

This sequence joins TRBV2 and TRBJ1-5; a weak D match, TRBD1 (5 bases). V was shortened by 8 bases and J by 3 bases, with 20 bases between the two germline ends. The CDR3 covers 16 residues. CDR1 is SNHLY, CDR2 FYNNEI, per germline. CDR3 in DNA: TGTGCCAGCGGCGCCCGGAGCGACAGTTACAATCAGCCCCAGCATTTT. It encodes CASGARSDSYNQPQHF.

J is TRBJ2-5 and V is TRBV28; 12 positions agree with TRBD1. Per germline, CDR1 MDHEN and CDR2 SYDVKM. The CDR3 has 16 residues. J gave up 2 bases and V 11 bases, and 12 bases lay outside the gene matches. CDR3 nucleotides: TGTGCCGGCGCCTCCGGGACAGGGGGCCTTCAAGAGACCCAGTACTTC. Residues: CAGASGTGGLQETQYF.

The chain combines TRBV6-1 with TRBJ2-7; 7 bases map to TRBD1. Germline CDR1 is MNHNS and CDR2 is SASEGT. This CDR3 has 14 amino acids. J was trimmed by 0 bases and V by 7 bases; bases with no gene match: 6. In nucleotides, the CDR3 is TGTGCCAGCATCCAGACAGGGCACTCCTACGAGCAGTACTTC. This codes for CASIQTGHSYEQYF.